The 5 T cell receptor beta chains below were found in one sample sequenced in a study of T cell changes during pregnancy in multiple sclerosis. The table came from immunoSEQ multiplex PCR; TCRdb's copy has only in-frame clones and leaves some out. The repertoire includes 40,000 to 50,000 clones, about 93% of them detected once, and roughly 0.6% sits in the top ten. The source was CD4+ T cells from peripheral blood mononuclear cells, collected in the third trimester of pregnancy. These receptors were obtained from a female donor with multiple sclerosis, enrolled in a pregnancy study.

On this clone itself: At one end the junction does not follow the germline gene, possibly because of a read error. V usage is TRBV12-5 and J usage is TRBJ2-1; 8 bases map to TRBD1. This CDR3 contains 12 residues. Germline values: CDR1 LGHNT, CDR2 FRNRAP. DNA for the CDR3: TGTGCTAGTGGTTCCGGACAGGGTCCAGGGGTCTTC. This translates into CASGSGQGPGVF. Looking up the rest from reference TRBV12-5 and TRBJ2-1 gives the full variable domain: DARVTQTPRHKVTEMGQEVTMRCQPILGHNTVFWYRQTMMQGLELLAYFRNRAPLDDSGMPKDRFSAEMPDATLATLKIQPSEPRDSAVYFCASGSGQGPGVFGPGTRLTVL.

The rearrangement uses TRBV7-2 and TRBJ1-2, with 8 bases that match TRBD1. The germline V gene encodes CDR1 SGHTA and CDR2 FQGNSA. Trimming at V came to 5 bases and at J to 7 bases, leaving 9 bases not matched to a gene. The CDR3 has 14 residues. The CDR3 bases are TGTGCCAGCAGCCCCGACTGGACAGGGTCTGGCTACACCTTC. Translation: CASSPDWTGSGYTF.

The gene calls are TRBV5-5 and TRBJ2-2, with a tentative D call TRBD2 (6 bases). Trimming took off 0 bases at V and 3 bases at J, with 9 bases between the two ends. This CDR3 is built from 15 residues. Germline V gene lookup returns CDR1 SGHKS and CDR2 YYEKEE (reference sequence). The CDR3 DNA reads TGTGCCAGCAGCTTGGTGACTAGAGACACCGGGGAGCTGTTTTTT. This codes for CASSLVTRDTGELFF.

The chain joins TRBV4-3 to TRBJ2-5; 9 positions match TRBD2. CDR3 length: 16 residues. V lost 1 base, J lost 4 bases, and 7 bases stayed unmatched. Looked up from germline, CDR1 is LGHNA and CDR2 is YSLEER. CDR3 DNA: TGCGCCAGCAGCCAAGGGGTCCTAGCGGGGAGAGAGACCCAGTACTTC. It specifies CASSQGVLAGRETQYF.

The chain employs TRBV5-1 and TRBJ1-2, with TRBD1 matching 7 bases. Germline lookup yields CDR1 SGHRS and CDR2 YFSETQ. This CDR3 is 15 amino acids long. Trimming cost V 4 bases and J 3 bases; bases outside gene matches: 9. CDR3 bases: TGCGCCAGCAGCCTGGGACAGTCAGGGTACTATGGCTACACCTTC. Translating it yields CASSLGQSGYYGYTF.